Listed below are T cell receptor beta chains from one sample, sequenced in a study of blood T cell repertoires in COVID-19. Measured with immunoSEQ multiplex PCR; TCRdb has only the in-frame clones, and not every one. This table has 81,000 or so clones, around 86% appearing once. The sequenced material came from peripheral blood. Receptors were obtained from a man in his fifties with active COVID-19. CDR3s leave out the opening cysteine and the closing phenylalanine or tryptophan. A clone size is listed for some rows: how often the clone was seen (once, few, many), or a class if it is expanded.

V gene	clone size	CDR3 protein
TRBV9	few	ASSGQGARDEQY
TRBV30	few	AWSGGTGAGNTIY
TRBV9	few	ASSLNYREETQY
TRBV7-9	NA	ASSTRTSGRGELF
TRBV6-2/TRBV6-3	NA	ASSYSRGRSWSTEAF
TRBV28	NA	ASSPYGGGKWNEQY
TRBV6-6	NA	ASRPGQGVSYNEQF
TRBV27	once	ASSLTGTGSGNTIY
TRBV30	NA	AWTLGQGKNEQF
TRBV27	NA	ASSLFGHEAGANVLT
TRBV29-1	NA	SVVIASYEQY
TRBV5-1	NA	ASNQGSSGNTIY
TRBV9	NA	ASSPSGGGASDEQF
TRBV9	once	ASSVEGTGVYEQY
TRBV12-3/TRBV12-4	NA	ASSLEGGIRGT
TRBV6-2/TRBV6-3	NA	ASSYLLAGVAGELF